This paragraph reports one TCR beta chain. As yet, its antigen is unknown. This entry belongs to a study of Graves' ophthalmopathy and Graves' hyperthyroidism. For repertoire sequencing, the TCR beta CDR3 regions were amplified from RNA transcripts. First-round RT-PCR relied on HTBI primers, and a second-round multiplex PCR came next. TCRdb analysed the multiplex PCR reads with MiXCR anew, one entry per CDR3 protein. Among about 1.2 million distinct CDR3 sequences listed, less than 45% were seen once. This CDR3 spans 11 amino acids. Germline V gene sequence: CDR1 WSHSY, CDR2 SAAADI. Trimming cost V 2 bases and J 8 bases, with 3 bases left between them. Study-wide points: Sensitivity reached more than 70% and specificity about 78% when the model predicted ophthalmopathy progression. Using 13 signatures, a model distinguished ophthalmopathy from stable hyperthyroidism, reaching around 86% sensitivity and about 81% specificity.

The receptor's source is an adult man with Graves' hyperthyroidism. Sequenced sample: peripheral blood or thyroid tissue (not recorded which). V and J are TRBV10-2 and TRBJ1-4; no clear D gene. The CDR3 loop reads CASSEPEKLFF. In nucleotides, the CDR3 is TGCGCCAGCAGTGAGCCGGAAAAACTGTTTTTT.